Listed below are T cell receptor beta chains from one sample, sequenced in a study of blood T cells in healthy people across ages. TCRdb re-analysed the 5' RACE reads in MiXCR, keeping a single row per CDR3 protein. The repertoire consists of about 1.5 million distinct CDR3 sequences, with 42% occurring once and the leading ten covering under 8%. The sequencing input was blood. These receptors were collected from a woman aged 18-35 years in good health. The CDR3 runs from the conserved cysteine through the conserved F or W. The D gene is left open where the match is weak. Only part of the rows carry a size: once, few, many, or a class if the clone is expanded.

v_call	clone_size	j_call	d_call	cdr3_aa	cdr3_nt
TRBV4-1	.	TRBJ1-5	TRBD1	CASSQDHGTVNAPQHF	TGCGCCAGCAGCCAAGATCACGGGACAGTGAATGCGCCCCAGCATTTT
TRBV12-3/TRBV12-4	.	TRBJ2-5	.	CASSRDYGEQYF	TGTGCCAGCAGCCGCGATTACGGAGAGCAGTACTTC
TRBV28	once	TRBJ2-3	.	CASSSRSPVRAGDTQYF	TGTGCCAGCAGTTCGCGATCGCCAGTGCGCGCTGGGGATACGCAGTATTTT
TRBV25-1	.	TRBJ1-5	.	CASSEFSGSDQPQHF	TGTGCCAGCAGTGAATTCAGCGGTTCCGATCAGCCCCAGCATTTT
TRBV4-1	few	TRBJ2-1	.	CASSLTRGGYDEQFF	TGCGCCAGCAGCCTAACTAGGGGGGGCTACGATGAGCAGTTCTTC
TRBV28	few	TRBJ2-1	TRBD1	CASSGRDRAYNEQFF	TGTGCCAGCAGTGGCCGGGACAGGGCGTACAATGAGCAGTTCTTC
TRBV20-1	few	TRBJ1-1	TRBD1	CSADRTGAITEAFF	TGCAGTGCTGACCGGACAGGGGCAATCACTGAAGCTTTCTTT
TRBV7-3	.	TRBJ2-1	.	CASSQRREPYNEQFF	TGTGCCAGCAGTCAACGCAGGGAGCCCTACAATGAGCAGTTCTTC
TRBV4-1	.	TRBJ2-7	TRBD2	CASSLQSGVAYEQYF	TGCGCCAGCAGCCTCCAGAGCGGGGTTGCCTACGAGCAGTACTTC
TRBV24-1	few	TRBJ2-3	TRBD2	CATSDGGLAGGINTQYF	TGTGCCACCAGTGATGGTGGACTAGCGGGAGGGATCAATACGCAGTATTTT
TRBV27	.	TRBJ2-1	TRBD2	CASSPWTSGGYYNEQFF	TGTGCCAGCAGTCCGTGGACTAGCGGGGGATACTACAATGAGCAGTTCTTC
TRBV27	.	TRBJ1-6	.	CASSMAPHRSGYNSPLHF	TGTGCCAGCAGCATGGCCCCGCACAGATCTGGTTATAATTCACCCCTCCACTTT
TRBV20-1	.	TRBJ1-1	.	CSARDYGGPEAFF	TGCAGTGCTAGAGATTACGGAGGGCCCGAAGCTTTCTTT
TRBV30	.	TRBJ1-2	.	CAWSHGTRYGYTF	TGTGCCTGGAGTCATGGGACACGGTATGGCTACACCTTC
TRBV30	.	TRBJ1-2	.	CSQVTNYGYTF	TGTTCGCAGGTTACTAACTATGGCTACACCTTC
TRBV7-2	few	TRBJ2-1	.	CASSIWATGGDYNEQFF	TGTGCCAGCAGCATTTGGGCGACGGGGGGCGACTACAATGAGCAGTTCTTC
TRBV20-1	.	TRBJ2-1	TRBD2	CSARFGGGINEQFF	TGCAGTGCTAGGTTCGGGGGGGGAATAAATGAGCAGTTCTTC
TRBV7-2	.	TRBJ2-5	.	CASSLATTGSAVVTQYF	TGTGCCAGCAGCTTAGCGACGACCGGGAGTGCGGTGGTGACCCAGTACTTC
TRBV5-1	.	TRBJ2-1	TRBD2	CASSSGTSGGAYNEQFF	TGCGCCAGCAGTTCCGGGACTAGCGGGGGGGCCTACAATGAGCAGTTCTTC
TRBV6-1	few	TRBJ2-5	TRBD1	CASSDPGRGLGETQYF	TGTGCCAGCAGTGACCCGGGCAGGGGGCTTGGAGAGACCCAGTACTTC
TRBV11-2	once	TRBJ2-4	TRBD2	CASSLGGTSGSYEKYF	TGTGCCAGCAGCTTAGGGGGTACTAGCGGCTCCTACGAGAAGTACTTC
TRBV12-3/TRBV12-4	.	TRBJ2-2	.	CASSLGGSIRELFF	TGTGCCAGCAGTTTAGGAGGGTCCATCCGGGAGCTGTTTTTT
TRBV20-1	.	TRBJ1-1	.	CSARESENGGVAFF	TGCAGTGCTAGAGAGAGCGAAAATGGAGGGGTAGCTTTCTTT